This TCR beta chain came from a study of blood T cell repertoires in COVID-19. Study context: Collection of acute and convalescent COVID-19 samples took place in the United States, Italy and Spain. Sources were T cells, B-cell-depleted T cells, or PBMCs; the material itself was cDNA or gDNA.

The table came from immunoSEQ multiplex PCR; TCRdb's copy has only in-frame clones and leaves some out. The table has 65,000 to 75,000 clones, nearly 90% seen once. Germline-derived CDR1 and CDR2 are LNHDA and SQIVND (reference sequence). Trimming cost V 7 bases and J 8 bases; bases outside gene matches: 6. The CDR3 has 14 amino acids. This chain joins TRBV19 and TRBJ2-1; 12 nucleotides line up with TRBD2. The source of this sequence is a woman aged 50 to 60 with active COVID-19. The sequencing sample was made of peripheral blood. For the CDR3, the DNA is TGTGCCAGTAACGGACTAGCGGGAAGGGATGAGCAGTTCTTC. Translated: CASNGLAGRDEQFF.